The rows below give T cell receptor beta chains drawn from one sample of a study of cytomegalovirus exposure and HLA in healthy donors. The method was immunoSEQ multiplex PCR; TCRdb's version includes in-frame clones alone and lacks a portion of them. The sample has about 93,000 clones; 82% are singletons. Sequenced input: PBMCs. These receptors all come from a man in his fifties or sixties in good health and CMV-seronegative. The CDR3 runs from the conserved cysteine through the conserved F or W.

TRBV11-3	TRBJ2-1	CASSLTGGAYNEQFF
TRBV7-2	TRBJ2-3	CASSLLARGPSADTQYF
TRBV19	TRBJ2-1	CASSTFLRDSELFNEQFF
TRBV6-6	TRBJ1-1	CASSPPGNTEAFF
TRBV5-1	TRBJ2-2	CASSLVASGTGELFF
TRBV27	TRBJ2-3	CASRFFGLAGGRGDTQYF
TRBV28	TRBJ1-5	CASSFTLFGDLDQPQHF
TRBV2	TRBJ2-1	CATDRGNEQFF
TRBV19	TRBJ2-7	CASSTRGGKSYEQYF
TRBV19	TRBJ2-1	CASSIEGTGGYNEQFF
TRBV18	TRBJ2-3	CASSPGIPRDTQYF
TRBV4-1	TRBJ1-2	CASSQRDTGYTF
TRBV28	TRBJ2-5	CASSPGGPGETQYF